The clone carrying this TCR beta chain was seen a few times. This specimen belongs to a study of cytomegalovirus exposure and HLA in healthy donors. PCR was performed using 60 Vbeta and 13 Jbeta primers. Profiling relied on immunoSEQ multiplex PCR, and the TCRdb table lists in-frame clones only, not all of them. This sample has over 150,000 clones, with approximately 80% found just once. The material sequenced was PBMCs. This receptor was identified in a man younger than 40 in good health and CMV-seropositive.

CDR3 protein: CASRRDRGLETQYF. CDR3 coding DNA: TGCGCCAGCAGGAGGGACAGGGGGCTGGAGACCCAGTACTTC. The V call is TRBV5-1, the J call TRBJ2-5, with 12 nucleotides matching TRBD1. CDR3 length: 14 amino acids. In germline, CDR1 is SGHRS, CDR2 YFSETQ. The trim removed 5 bases at V and 5 bases at J, leaving 4 bases unmatched.